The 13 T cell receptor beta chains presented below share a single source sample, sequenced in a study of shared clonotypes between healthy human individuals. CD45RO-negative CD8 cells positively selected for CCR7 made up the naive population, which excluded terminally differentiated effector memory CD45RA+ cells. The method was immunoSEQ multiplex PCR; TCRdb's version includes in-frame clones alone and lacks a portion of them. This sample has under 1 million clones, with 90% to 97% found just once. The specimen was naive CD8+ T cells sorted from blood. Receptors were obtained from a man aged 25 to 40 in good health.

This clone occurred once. CDR3 in DNA: TGTGCCAGCAGCCTCAGCGGGGCTGGCACAGATACGCAGTATTTT. It encodes CASSLSGAGTDTQYF. The V call is TRBV5-4, the J call TRBJ2-3; 7 positions match TRBD2. Trimming cost V 4 bases and J 1 base; bases outside gene matches: 6. Germline CDR1 is SGHNT and CDR2 is YYREEE (reference sequence). The CDR3 contains 15 residues.

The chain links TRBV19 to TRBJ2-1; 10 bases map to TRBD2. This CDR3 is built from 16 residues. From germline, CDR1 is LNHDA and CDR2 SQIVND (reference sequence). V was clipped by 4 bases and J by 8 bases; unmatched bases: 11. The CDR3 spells CASSTPETSGTDEQFF. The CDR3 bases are TGTGCCAGTAGTACTCCGGAAACTAGCGGGACGGATGAGCAGTTCTTC. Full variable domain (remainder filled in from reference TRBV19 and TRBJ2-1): DGGITQSPKYLFRKEGQNVTLSCEQNLNHDAMYWYRQDPGQGLRLIYYSQIVNDFQKGDIAEGYSVSREKKESFPLTVTSAQKNPTAFYLCASSTPETSGTDEQFFGPGTRLTVL.

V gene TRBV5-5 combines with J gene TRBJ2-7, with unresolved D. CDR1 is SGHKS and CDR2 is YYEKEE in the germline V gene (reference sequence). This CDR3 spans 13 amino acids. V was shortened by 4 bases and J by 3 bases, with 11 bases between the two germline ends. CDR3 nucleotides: TGTGCCAGCAGCCCGTTGACTTACTACGAGCAGTACTTC. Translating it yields CASSPLTYYEQYF.

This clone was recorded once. Here the CDR3 DNA reads TGTGCCATCAGTGAGTCGGGACAGGGGCCCACAGATACGCAGTATTTT. Its protein is CAISESGQGPTDTQYF. The gene calls are TRBV10-3 and TRBJ2-3, with 10 bases that match TRBD1. CDR3 length: 16 residues. V lost 0 bases, J lost 2 bases, and 2 bases stayed unmatched. Looked up from germline, CDR1 is ENHRY and CDR2 is SYGVKD.

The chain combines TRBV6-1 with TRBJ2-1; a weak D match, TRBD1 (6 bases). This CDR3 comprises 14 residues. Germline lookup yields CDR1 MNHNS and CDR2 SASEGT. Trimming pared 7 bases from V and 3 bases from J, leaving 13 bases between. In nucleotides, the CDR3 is TGTGCCAGCACTCGACAGGCAGGCTACAATGAGCAGTTCTTC. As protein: CASTRQAGYNEQFF.

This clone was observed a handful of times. The CDR3 region is CASERRRAVGELFF. CDR3 DNA: TGTGCCTCCGAGCGGCGTAGAGCGGTCGGGGAGCTGTTTTTT. The V and J genes are TRBV10-3 and TRBJ2-2; D might be TRBD2 (5 bases). This CDR3 contains 14 residues. The V end lost 11 bases, the J end lost 7 bases, and 20 bases lay between the germline ends. Germline CDR1 is ENHRY and CDR2 is SYGVKD.

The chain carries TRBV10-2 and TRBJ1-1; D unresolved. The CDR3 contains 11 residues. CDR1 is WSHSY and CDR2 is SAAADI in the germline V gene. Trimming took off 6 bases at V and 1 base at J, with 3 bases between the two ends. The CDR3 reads CASRGNTEAFF. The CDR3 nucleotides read TGCGCCAGCAGAGGGAACACTGAAGCTTTCTTT.

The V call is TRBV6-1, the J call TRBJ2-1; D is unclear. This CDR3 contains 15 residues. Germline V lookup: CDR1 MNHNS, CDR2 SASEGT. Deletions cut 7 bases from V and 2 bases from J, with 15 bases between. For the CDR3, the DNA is TGTGCCAGCACAGGTTGGCTAGACCCCTACAATGAGCAGTTCTTC. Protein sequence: CASTGWLDPYNEQFF.

The CDR3: CASRKTGNTEAFF. The CDR3 DNA is TGTGCCAGCAGAAAAACAGGGAACACTGAAGCTTTCTTT. The rearrangement links TRBV7-9 to TRBJ1-1, with D possibly TRBD1 on 5 matching bases. The CDR3 is made up of 13 amino acids. Trimming removed 6 bases at V and 1 base at J, with 9 bases between. The germline CDR1 and CDR2 sequences are SEHNR and FQNEAQ (reference sequence). Based on the CDR3 plus reference TRBV7-9 and TRBJ1-1, the full variable domain is DTGVSQNPRHKITKRGQNVTFRCDPISEHNRLYWYRQTLGQGPEFLTYFQNEAQLEKSRLLSDRFSAERPKGSFSTLEIQRTEQGDSAMYLCASRKTGNTEAFFGQGTRLTVV.

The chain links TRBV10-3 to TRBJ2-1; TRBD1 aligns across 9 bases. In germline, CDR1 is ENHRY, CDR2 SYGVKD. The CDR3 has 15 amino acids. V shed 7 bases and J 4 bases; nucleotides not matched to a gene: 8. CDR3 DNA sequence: TGTGCCATCACCAAAACAGGGGGCCTTTACAATGAGCAGTTCTTC. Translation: CAITKTGGLYNEQFF.

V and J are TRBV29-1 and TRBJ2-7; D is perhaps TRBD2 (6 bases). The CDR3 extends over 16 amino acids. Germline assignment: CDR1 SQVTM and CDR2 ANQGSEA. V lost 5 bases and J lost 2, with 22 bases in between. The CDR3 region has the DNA TGCAGCGTTCTGGTCGCGGGACGAAAAACTCCCTACGAGCAGTACTTC. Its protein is CSVLVAGRKTPYEQYF.

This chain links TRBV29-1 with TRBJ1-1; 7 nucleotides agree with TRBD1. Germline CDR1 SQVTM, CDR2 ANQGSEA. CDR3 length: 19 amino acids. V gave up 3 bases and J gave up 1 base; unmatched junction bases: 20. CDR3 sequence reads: CSVDHNVGLGDSSNTEAFF. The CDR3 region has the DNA TGCAGCGTTGACCACAATGTTGGCCTCGGGGACAGCTCGAACACTGAAGCTTTCTTT.

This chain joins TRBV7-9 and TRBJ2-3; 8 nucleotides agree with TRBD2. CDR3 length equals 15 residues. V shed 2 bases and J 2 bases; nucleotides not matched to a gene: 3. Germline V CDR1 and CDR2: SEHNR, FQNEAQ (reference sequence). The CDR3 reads CASSLRLAITDTQYF. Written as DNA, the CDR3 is TGTGCCAGCAGCTTACGACTAGCGATCACAGATACGCAGTATTTT.